Listed below are T cell receptor beta chains from one sample, sequenced in a study of long-term antiretroviral therapy in people with HIV. The method was immunoSEQ multiplex PCR; TCRdb's version includes in-frame clones alone and lacks a portion of them. This sample has approximately 30,000 clones, with 97% found just once. The sample in question was unsorted PBMCs, obtained 7.6 years after starting antiretroviral therapy. The receptor set was obtained from a man aged 25-45 years with HIV. Each CDR3 is given with its conserved first and last residue. The order of the fields is V gene, J gene, clone size, D gene, CDR3 protein, CDR3 DNA. The D gene is left open where the match is weak. The size entry is marked missing in some rows and otherwise reads once, few, many or a size class.

TRBV6-1	TRBJ1-5	.	.	CASSEDGREKPQHF	TGTGCCAGCAGTGAAGACGGCAGAGAGAAGCCCCAGCATTTT
TRBV27	TRBJ2-3	.	TRBD2	CASATGTSGSRGTDTQYF	TGTGCCAGCGCCACCGGGACTAGCGGGAGCCGGGGCACAGATACGCAGTATTTT
TRBV6-6	TRBJ2-5	.	.	CASGGETQYF	TGTGCCAGCGGGGGTGAGACCCAGTACTTC
TRBV5-1	TRBJ2-3	.	TRBD2	CASRSGGAGTDTQYF	TGCGCCAGCAGAAGCGGGGGGGCCGGAACAGATACGCAGTATTTT
TRBV4-2	TRBJ2-7	once	TRBD1	CASSLQGFSYEQYF	TGTGCCAGCAGCTTACAGGGGTTCTCCTACGAGCAGTACTTC
TRBV9	TRBJ2-1	.	TRBD2	CASSVGLAGYEQFF	TGTGCCAGCAGCGTAGGTCTAGCGGGTTATGAGCAGTTCTTC
TRBV4-3	TRBJ2-3	.	TRBD2	CASSQDRALAAGSQYF	TGCGCCAGCAGCCAAGATCGGGCTCTAGCGGCTGGTTCGCAGTATTTT
TRBV9	TRBJ1-1	.	.	CASSVEAGRTTEAFF	TGTGCCAGCAGCGTAGAGGCAGGGCGGACCACTGAAGCTTTCTTT
TRBV6-6	TRBJ1-6	.	TRBD1	CASRGQGENNSPLHF	TGTGCCAGCAGAGGACAGGGGGAAAATAATTCACCCCTCCACTTT
TRBV6-8	TRBJ1-6	once	.	CAIHDSRHNSPLHF	TGTGCCATCCATGATAGTAGGCATAATTCACCCCTCCACTTT
TRBV10-3	TRBJ2-2	.	TRBD2	CASGGLASPGELFF	TGTGCCAGTGGGGGACTAGCGAGCCCCGGGGAGCTGTTTTTT
TRBV27	TRBJ2-7	few	.	CASSLKGTYEQYF	TGTGCCAGCAGTTTAAAGGGAACCTACGAGCAGTACTTC
TRBV4-3	TRBJ1-4	.	.	CASSQEGAGPEKLFF	TGCGCCAGCAGCCAAGAAGGGGCAGGGCCCGAAAAACTGTTTTTT
TRBV25-1	TRBJ2-3	.	.	CASSERLGGPDTQYF	TGTGCCAGCAGTGAAAGACTGGGAGGACCAGATACGCAGTATTTT
TRBV2	TRBJ1-4	.	.	CASTPDDEKLFF	TGTGCCAGCACCCCGGACGATGAAAAACTGTTTTTT
TRBV13	TRBJ1-3	once	.	CASSFEEAGNTIYF	TGTGCCAGCAGCTTTGAGGAGGCAGGAAACACCATATATTTT
TRBV4-1	TRBJ2-1	.	TRBD1	CASSQTTGTGGRAGDYNEQFF	TGCGCCAGCAGCCAAACTACCGGGACAGGGGGCCGTGCGGGAGATTACAATGAGCAGTTCTTC
TRBV7-2	TRBJ2-6	.	.	CAVGGGGANVLTF	TGTGCCGTGGGGGGTGGAGGGGCCAACGTCCTGACTTTC
TRBV11-2	TRBJ1-3	.	.	CASSLVGGLSGNTIYF	TGTGCCAGCAGCTTAGTGGGCGGTCTCTCTGGAAACACCATATATTTT
TRBV5-1	TRBJ1-1	.	.	CASSLGIRGTEAFF	TGCGCCAGCAGCTTGGGCATCCGGGGCACTGAAGCTTTCTTT
TRBV6-1	TRBJ1-1	.	TRBD1	CASSEGQVNTEAFF	TGTGCCAGCAGCGAAGGACAGGTGAACACTGAAGCTTTCTTT
TRBV10-3	TRBJ2-2	.	.	CAISDGTGELFF	TGTGCCATCAGTGATGGTACCGGGGAGCTGTTTTTT
TRBV15	TRBJ1-5	.	.	CATSIGGWPQHF	TGTGCCACCAGCATCGGAGGTTGGCCCCAGCATTTT
TRBV7-2	TRBJ1-1	.	.	CASSDVWTEAFF	TGTGCCAGCAGCGACGTCTGGACTGAAGCTTTCTTT
TRBV29-1	TRBJ2-3	.	.	CSVDSPGGRGTDTQYF	TGCAGCGTTGACTCCCCCGGGGGCAGGGGCACAGATACGCAGTATTTT
TRBV10-3	TRBJ1-2	.	.	CATNQPYALHTF	TGTGCCACCAATCAACCGTACGCGCTCCACACCTTC
TRBV11-2	TRBJ1-1	.	.	CASSPVGGRGEAFF	TGTGCCAGCAGTCCAGTGGGGGGGCGAGGTGAAGCTTTCTTT
TRBV5-1	TRBJ1-2	.	.	CASSGNTRYGYTF	TGCGCCAGCAGCGGCAATACACGGTATGGCTACACCTTC
TRBV11-3	TRBJ2-7	.	TRBD2	CASSRGTSGGEQYF	TGTGCCAGCAGCCGTGGGACTAGCGGGGGCGAGCAGTACTTC
TRBV19	TRBJ1-3	.	TRBD1	CASSMWTQGQFGNTIYF	TGTGCCAGTAGTATGTGGACCCAGGGACAGTTTGGAAACACCATATATTTT
TRBV9	TRBJ2-2	.	.	CASSEPDETWTTGELFF	TGTGCCAGCAGCGAGCCAGACGAAACTTGGACGACCGGGGAGCTGTTTTTT
TRBV6-1	TRBJ2-3	.	TRBD2	CASSEKNLAGAWGDTQYF	TGTGCCAGCAGTGAAAAAAACCTAGCGGGGGCCTGGGGAGATACGCAGTATTTT
TRBV2	TRBJ1-1	.	.	CASTTRDSSTEAFF	TGTGCCAGCACCACTCGGGACTCCAGTACTGAAGCTTTCTTT
TRBV11-3	TRBJ2-2	.	.	CASTRDHTNTGELFF	TGTGCCAGCACCCGGGACCACACGAACACCGGGGAGCTGTTTTTT
TRBV5-5	TRBJ2-5	.	TRBD1	CASSSKDREQETQYF	TGTGCCAGCAGCTCCAAGGACAGGGAACAAGAGACCCAGTACTTC
TRBV5-1	TRBJ1-1	.	.	CASSSHRAEGENTEAFF	TGCGCCAGCAGCTCGCACAGGGCTGAGGGGGAGAACACTGAAGCTTTCTTT
TRBV4-2	TRBJ2-2	.	TRBD2	CASSQEALAGAVNTGELFF	TGTGCCAGCAGCCAAGAAGCACTAGCGGGGGCCGTGAACACCGGGGAGCTGTTTTTT